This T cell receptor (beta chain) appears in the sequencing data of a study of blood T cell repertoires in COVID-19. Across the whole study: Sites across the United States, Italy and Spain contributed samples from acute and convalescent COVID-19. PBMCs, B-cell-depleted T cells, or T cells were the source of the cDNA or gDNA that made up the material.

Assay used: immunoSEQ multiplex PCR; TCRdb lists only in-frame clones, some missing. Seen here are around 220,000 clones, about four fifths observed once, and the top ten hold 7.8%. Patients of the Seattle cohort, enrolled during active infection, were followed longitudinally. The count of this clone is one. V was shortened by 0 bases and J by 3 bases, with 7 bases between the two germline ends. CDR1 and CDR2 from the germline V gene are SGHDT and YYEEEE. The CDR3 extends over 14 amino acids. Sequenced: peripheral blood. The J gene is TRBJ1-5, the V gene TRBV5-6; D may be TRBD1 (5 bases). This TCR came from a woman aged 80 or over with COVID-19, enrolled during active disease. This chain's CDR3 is CASSLGQINQPQHF. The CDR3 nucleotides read TGTGCCAGCAGCTTGGGACAGATCAATCAGCCCCAGCATTTT.